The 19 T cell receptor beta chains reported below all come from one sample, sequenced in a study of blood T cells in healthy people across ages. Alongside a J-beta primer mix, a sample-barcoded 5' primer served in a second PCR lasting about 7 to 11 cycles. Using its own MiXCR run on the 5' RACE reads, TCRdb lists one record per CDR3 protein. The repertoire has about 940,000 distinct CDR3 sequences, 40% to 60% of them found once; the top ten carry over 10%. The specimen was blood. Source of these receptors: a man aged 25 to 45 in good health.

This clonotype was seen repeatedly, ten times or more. The CDR3 DNA follows: TGTGCCAGCAGTTTAGGGCAGGGGATGTCCTACGAGCAGTACTTC. Residues: CASSLGQGMSYEQYF. This sequence joins TRBV27 and TRBJ2-7, with D possibly matching TRBD1 (6 bases). With 2 bases removed from V and 1 base from J, the gap between germline ends came to 12 bases. The CDR3 length is 15 residues. CDR1 is MNHEY and CDR2 is SMNVEV in the germline V gene (reference sequence).

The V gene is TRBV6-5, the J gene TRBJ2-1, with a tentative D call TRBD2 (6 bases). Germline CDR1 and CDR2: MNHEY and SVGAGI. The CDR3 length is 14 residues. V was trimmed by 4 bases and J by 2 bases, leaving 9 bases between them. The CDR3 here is CASSSAGPYNEQFF. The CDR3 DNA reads TGTGCCAGCAGTTCGGCGGGGCCCTACAATGAGCAGTTCTTC.

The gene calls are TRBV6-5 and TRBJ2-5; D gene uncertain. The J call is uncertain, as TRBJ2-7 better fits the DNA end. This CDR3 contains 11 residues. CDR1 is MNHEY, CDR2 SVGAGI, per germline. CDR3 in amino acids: CVGSRGNEQYF. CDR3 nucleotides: TGTGTCGGCAGCCGCGGAAACGAGCAGTACTTC.

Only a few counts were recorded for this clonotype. CDR3 bases: TGCGCCAGCAGCCCCCTAGAGGAACAGTCCTACGAGCAGTACTTC. Translated: CASSPLEEQSYEQYF. The chain joins TRBV4-1 to TRBJ2-7; D unclear. The CDR3 is made up of 15 amino acids. Trimming removed 4 bases at V and 1 base at J, with 14 bases between. Germline CDR1 MGHRA, CDR2 YSYEKL.

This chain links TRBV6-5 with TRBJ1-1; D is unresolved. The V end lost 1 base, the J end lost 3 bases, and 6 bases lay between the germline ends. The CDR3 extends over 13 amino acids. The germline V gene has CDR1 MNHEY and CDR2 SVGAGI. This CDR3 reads CASSYWEDTEAFF. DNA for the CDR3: TGTGCCAGCAGTTACTGGGAAGACACTGAAGCTTTCTTT.

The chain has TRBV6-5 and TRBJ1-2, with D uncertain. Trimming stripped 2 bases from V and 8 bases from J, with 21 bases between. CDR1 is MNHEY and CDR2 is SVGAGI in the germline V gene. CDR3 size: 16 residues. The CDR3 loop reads CASSYGGPGTAGGYTF. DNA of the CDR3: TGTGCCAGCAGTTACGGAGGTCCAGGAACGGCCGGAGGCTACACCTTC.

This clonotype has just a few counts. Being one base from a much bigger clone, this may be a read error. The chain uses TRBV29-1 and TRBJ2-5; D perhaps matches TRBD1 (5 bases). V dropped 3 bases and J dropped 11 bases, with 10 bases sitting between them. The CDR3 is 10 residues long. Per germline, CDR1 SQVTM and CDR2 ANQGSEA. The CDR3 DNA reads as TGCAGCGTTGACCAGGGTGAGCAGTACTTC. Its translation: CSVDQGEQYF. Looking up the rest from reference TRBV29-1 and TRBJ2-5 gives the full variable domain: SAVISQKPSRDICQRGTSLTIQCQVDSQVTMMFWYRQQPGQSLTLIATANQGSEATYESGFVIDKFPISRPNLTFSTLTVSNMSPEDSSIYLCSVDQGEQYFGPGTRLLVL.

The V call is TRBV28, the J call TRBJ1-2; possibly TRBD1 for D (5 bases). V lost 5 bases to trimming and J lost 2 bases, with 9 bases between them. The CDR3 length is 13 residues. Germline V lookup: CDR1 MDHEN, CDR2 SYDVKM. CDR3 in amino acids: CASSKPGNYGYTF. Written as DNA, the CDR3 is TGTGCCAGCAGTAAACCAGGGAACTATGGCTACACCTTC.

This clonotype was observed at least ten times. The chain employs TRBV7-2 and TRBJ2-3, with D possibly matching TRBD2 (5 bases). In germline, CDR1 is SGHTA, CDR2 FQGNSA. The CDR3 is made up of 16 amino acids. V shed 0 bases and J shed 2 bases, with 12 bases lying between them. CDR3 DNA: TGTGCCAGCAGCTTAGCTAGCGATTCTTTCACAGATACGCAGTATTTT. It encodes CASSLASDSFTDTQYF. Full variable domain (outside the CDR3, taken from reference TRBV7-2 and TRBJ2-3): GAGVSQSPSNKVTEKGKDVELRCDPISGHTALYWYRQSLGQGLEFLIYFQGNSAPDKSGLPSDRFSAERTGGSVSTLTIQRTQQEDSAVYLCASSLASDSFTDTQYFGPGTRLTVL.

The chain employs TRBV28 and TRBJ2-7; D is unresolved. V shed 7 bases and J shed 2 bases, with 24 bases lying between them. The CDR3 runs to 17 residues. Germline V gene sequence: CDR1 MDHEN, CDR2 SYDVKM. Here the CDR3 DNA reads TGTGCCAGCAATGACGTTCATCAAGGACGCCTCACCTACGAGCAGTACTTC. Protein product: CASNDVHQGRLTYEQYF.

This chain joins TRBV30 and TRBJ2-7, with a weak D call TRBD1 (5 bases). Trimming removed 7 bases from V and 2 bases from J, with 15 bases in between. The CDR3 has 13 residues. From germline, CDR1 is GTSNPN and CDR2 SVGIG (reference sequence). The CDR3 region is CASTKVGPYEQYF. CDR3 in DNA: TGTGCCTCGACCAAGGTGGGGCCCTACGAGCAGTACTTC.

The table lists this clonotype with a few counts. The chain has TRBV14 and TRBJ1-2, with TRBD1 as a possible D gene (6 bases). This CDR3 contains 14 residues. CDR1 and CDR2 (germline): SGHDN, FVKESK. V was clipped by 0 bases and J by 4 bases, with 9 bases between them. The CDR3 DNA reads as TGTGCCAGCAGCCAAGAGGACAGCCTCTATGGCTACACCTTC. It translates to CASSQEDSLYGYTF.

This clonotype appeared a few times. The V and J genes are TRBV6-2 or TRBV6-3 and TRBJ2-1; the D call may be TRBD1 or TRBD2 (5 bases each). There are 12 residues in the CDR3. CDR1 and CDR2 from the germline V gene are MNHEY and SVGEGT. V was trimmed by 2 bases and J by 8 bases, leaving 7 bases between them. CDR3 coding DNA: TGTGCCAGCAGTTACATGGGGGATGAGCAGTTCTTC. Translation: CASSYMGDEQFF.

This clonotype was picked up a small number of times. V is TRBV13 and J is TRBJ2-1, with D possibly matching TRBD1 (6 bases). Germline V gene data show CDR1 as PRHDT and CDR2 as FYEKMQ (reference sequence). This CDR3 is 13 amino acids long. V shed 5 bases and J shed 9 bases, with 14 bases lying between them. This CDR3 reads CASSGTPTVEQFF. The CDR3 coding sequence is TGTGCCAGCAGCGGGACACCCACAGTTGAGCAGTTCTTC.

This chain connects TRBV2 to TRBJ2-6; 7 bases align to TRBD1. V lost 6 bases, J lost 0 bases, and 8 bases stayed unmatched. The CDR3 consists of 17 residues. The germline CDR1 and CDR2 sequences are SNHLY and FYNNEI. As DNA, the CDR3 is TGTGCCAGCAGGCGGACAGGTGTTGTCTCTGGGGCCAACGTCCTGACTTTC. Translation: CASRRTGVVSGANVLTF.

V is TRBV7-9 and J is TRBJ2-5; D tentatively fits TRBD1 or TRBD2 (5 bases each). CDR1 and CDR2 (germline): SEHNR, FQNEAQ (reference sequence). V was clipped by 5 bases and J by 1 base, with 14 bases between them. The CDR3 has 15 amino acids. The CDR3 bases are TGTGCCAGCAGCCCGGGACCGGAAATCCAAGAGACCCAGTACTTC. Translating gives CASSPGPEIQETQYF.

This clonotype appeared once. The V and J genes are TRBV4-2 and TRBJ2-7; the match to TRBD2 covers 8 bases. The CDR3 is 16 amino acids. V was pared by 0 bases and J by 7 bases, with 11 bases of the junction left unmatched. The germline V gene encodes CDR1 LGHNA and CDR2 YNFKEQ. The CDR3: CASSQDWGLVGGEQYF. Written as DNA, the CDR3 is TGTGCCAGCAGCCAAGATTGGGGACTAGTGGGGGGTGAGCAGTACTTC.

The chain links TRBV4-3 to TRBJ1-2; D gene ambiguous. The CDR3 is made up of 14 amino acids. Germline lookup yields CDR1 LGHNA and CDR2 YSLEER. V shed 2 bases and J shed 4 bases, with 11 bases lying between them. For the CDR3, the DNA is TGCGCCAGCAGCCAACGTTCCCCGATCTATGGCTACACCTTC. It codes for CASSQRSPIYGYTF.

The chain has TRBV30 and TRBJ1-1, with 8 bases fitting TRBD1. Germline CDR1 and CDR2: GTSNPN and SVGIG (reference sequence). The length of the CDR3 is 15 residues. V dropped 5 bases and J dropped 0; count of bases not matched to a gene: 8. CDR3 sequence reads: CAWWDGDRMNTEAFF. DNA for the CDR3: TGTGCCTGGTGGGATGGGGACAGGATGAACACTGAAGCTTTCTTT.